The rows below give T cell receptor beta chains drawn from one sample of a study of chemoradiotherapy in HPV16-positive cancers. Clones were read by immunoSEQ multiplex PCR, and TCRdb kept only the in-frame ones, dropping some. The sample has around 15,000 clones, 75% to 85% seen once; the top ten hold over 9.5%. This specimen was taken from a patient who underwent chemoradiotherapy. Receptor source: a human donor with HPV-associated anogenital cancer. Both conserved end residues are part of each CDR3. D genes are given only for firm matches. The listing skips clone size in some rows; elsewhere it reads once, few, many or a size class.

d_call: TRBD2; v_call: TRBV5-1; clone_size: few; j_call: TRBJ2-7; cdr3_aa: CASSLMSPSGGAAYEQYF; cdr3_nt: TGCGCCAGCAGCTTGATGTCGCCTAGCGGGGGGGCTGCCTACGAGCAGTACTTC
d_call: -; v_call: TRBV11-2; clone_size: -; j_call: TRBJ1-2; cdr3_aa: CASSSLKADNYGYTF; cdr3_nt: TGTGCCAGCAGCTCCCTCAAGGCGGACAACTATGGCTACACCTTC
d_call: -; v_call: TRBV27; clone_size: -; j_call: TRBJ2-3; cdr3_aa: CASNIWGGARDTQYF; cdr3_nt: TGTGCCAGCAACATTTGGGGGGGGGCTAGAGATACGCAGTATTTT
d_call: -; v_call: TRBV4-3; clone_size: -; j_call: TRBJ2-7; cdr3_aa: CASSRDVNYEQYF; cdr3_nt: TGCGCCAGCAGCCGGGACGTAAACTACGAGCAGTACTTC
d_call: TRBD1; v_call: TRBV27; clone_size: -; j_call: TRBJ1-4; cdr3_aa: CASSPFWTGGPEKLFF; cdr3_nt: TGTGCCAGCAGTCCCTTTTGGACAGGGGGCCCCGAAAAACTGTTTTTT
d_call: -; v_call: TRBV21-1; clone_size: -; j_call: TRBJ2-4; cdr3_aa: CASKIKNIQYF; cdr3_nt: TGTGCCAGCAAAATCAAAAACATTCAGTACTTC
d_call: TRBD1; v_call: TRBV2; clone_size: -; j_call: TRBJ2-5; cdr3_aa: CASTKNTGAPRETQYF; cdr3_nt: TGTGCCAGCACAAAAAATACAGGGGCCCCGAGAGAGACCCAGTACTTC
d_call: -; v_call: TRBV2; clone_size: -; j_call: TRBJ2-1; cdr3_aa: CASRDSYNEQFF; cdr3_nt: TGTGCCAGCAGAGACAGCTACAATGAGCAGTTCTTC
d_call: -; v_call: TRBV10-3; clone_size: -; j_call: TRBJ2-7; cdr3_aa: CAISDVDSYEQYF; cdr3_nt: TGTGCCATCAGTGATGTCGACAGCTACGAGCAGTACTTC
d_call: -; v_call: TRBV30; clone_size: -; j_call: TRBJ1-1; cdr3_aa: CAWTPRGPGTEAFF; cdr3_nt: TGTGCCTGGACCCCCAGGGGCCCGGGAACTGAAGCTTTCTTT
d_call: -; v_call: TRBV11-1; clone_size: -; j_call: TRBJ2-7; cdr3_aa: CASSFFQGEQYF; cdr3_nt: TGTGCCAGCAGCTTTTTTCAGGGCGAGCAGTACTTC
d_call: TRBD1; v_call: TRBV18; clone_size: -; j_call: TRBJ2-2; cdr3_aa: CASSPLGTGSTGELFF; cdr3_nt: TGTGCCAGCTCACCCCTCGGGACAGGGTCTACCGGGGAGCTGTTTTTT
d_call: TRBD1; v_call: TRBV11-1; clone_size: few; j_call: TRBJ1-6; cdr3_aa: CASSPDRGPSPLHF; cdr3_nt: TGTGCCAGCAGTCCCGACAGGGGGCCTTCACCCCTCCACTTT
d_call: TRBD1; v_call: TRBV28; clone_size: -; j_call: TRBJ1-6; cdr3_aa: CASRGTGSLALHF; cdr3_nt: TGTGCCAGCAGGGGGACAGGGTCTCTAGCCCTCCACTTT
d_call: TRBD1; v_call: TRBV11-2; clone_size: -; j_call: TRBJ2-3; cdr3_aa: CASSLERDRGKRDTQYF; cdr3_nt: TGTGCCAGCAGCTTAGAACGAGACAGGGGAAAACGGGATACGCAGTATTTT
d_call: -; v_call: TRBV29-1; clone_size: -; j_call: TRBJ1-3; cdr3_aa: CSAISPGNTIYF; cdr3_nt: TGCAGCGCCATCTCCCCTGGAAACACCATATATTTT
d_call: -; v_call: TRBV19; clone_size: -; j_call: TRBJ1-5; cdr3_aa: CASSRTSNQPQHF; cdr3_nt: TGTGCCAGTAGTCGGACTAGCAATCAGCCCCAGCATTTT
d_call: -; v_call: TRBV6-1; clone_size: few; j_call: TRBJ2-6; cdr3_aa: CASSEDSSGANVLTF; cdr3_nt: TGTGCCAGCAGTGAAGACAGCTCTGGGGCCAACGTCCTGACTTTC
d_call: -; v_call: TRBV2; clone_size: few; j_call: TRBJ1-2; cdr3_aa: CASSTSTANYGYTF; cdr3_nt: -
d_call: -; v_call: TRBV6-1; clone_size: -; j_call: TRBJ1-1; cdr3_aa: CASNALGVTEAFF; cdr3_nt: TGTGCCAGCAATGCGTTGGGGGTGACTGAAGCTTTCTTT
d_call: TRBD1; v_call: TRBV5-1; clone_size: -; j_call: TRBJ1-2; cdr3_aa: CASSFKGQGSYGYTF; cdr3_nt: TGCGCCAGCAGCTTCAAAGGACAGGGGAGCTATGGCTACACCTTC
d_call: TRBD2; v_call: TRBV9; clone_size: -; j_call: TRBJ2-5; cdr3_aa: CASSVTSGPAKGETQYF; cdr3_nt: TGTGCCAGCAGCGTAACTAGCGGGCCTGCCAAAGGGGAGACCCAGTACTTC
d_call: -; v_call: TRBV19; clone_size: few; j_call: TRBJ2-1; cdr3_aa: CASSMSLNNEQFF; cdr3_nt: TGTGCCAGTAGTATGAGCCTCAACAATGAGCAGTTCTTC
d_call: -; v_call: TRBV4-3; clone_size: -; j_call: TRBJ1-4; cdr3_aa: CASSQDTKEGVGEKLFF; cdr3_nt: TGCGCCAGCAGCCAAGATACGAAAGAGGGCGTAGGCGAAAAACTGTTTTTT
d_call: -; v_call: TRBV7-9; clone_size: -; j_call: TRBJ1-2; cdr3_aa: CASSHGWGGGGYTF; cdr3_nt: TGTGCCAGCAGCCACGGGTGGGGAGGCGGTGGCTACACCTTC
d_call: -; v_call: TRBV12-5; clone_size: -; j_call: TRBJ2-6; cdr3_aa: CASGLYTGTLTSGANVLTF; cdr3_nt: TGTGCTAGTGGTTTGTATACCGGGACACTAACCTCTGGGGCCAACGTCCTGACTTTC
d_call: -; v_call: TRBV11-2; clone_size: few; j_call: TRBJ1-4; cdr3_aa: CASSDSPNEKLFF; cdr3_nt: TGTGCCAGCAGCGACAGCCCTAATGAAAAACTGTTTTTT
d_call: -; v_call: TRBV6-6; clone_size: -; j_call: TRBJ1-6; cdr3_aa: CASNTGSSYNSPLHF; cdr3_nt: TGTGCCAGCAACACAGGGAGCTCCTATAATTCACCCCTCCACTTT
d_call: -; v_call: TRBV7-6; clone_size: -; j_call: TRBJ2-5; cdr3_aa: CASSTPRGRETQYF; cdr3_nt: TGTGCCAGCAGCACCCCTCGGGGGAGGGAGACCCAGTACTTC
d_call: TRBD2; v_call: TRBV28; clone_size: -; j_call: TRBJ2-3; cdr3_aa: CASSLIPSGGAADTQYF; cdr3_nt: TGTGCCAGCAGTTTAATTCCTAGCGGGGGGGCGGCAGATACGCAGTATTTT
d_call: TRBD2; v_call: TRBV19; clone_size: -; j_call: TRBJ2-5; cdr3_aa: CASSIVPTSGGEETQYF; cdr3_nt: TGTGCCAGTAGTATAGTCCCGACTAGCGGGGGTGAAGAGACCCAGTACTTC
d_call: -; v_call: TRBV28; clone_size: -; j_call: TRBJ1-1; cdr3_aa: CASSRRRLNTEAFF; cdr3_nt: TGTGCCAGCAGTCGTCGGAGACTGAACACTGAAGCTTTCTTT
d_call: -; v_call: TRBV18; clone_size: -; j_call: TRBJ2-5; cdr3_aa: CASSPGIQETQYF; cdr3_nt: TGTGCCAGCTCACCCGGCATCCAAGAGACCCAGTACTTC
d_call: TRBD2; v_call: TRBV11-2; clone_size: -; j_call: TRBJ2-1; cdr3_aa: CASSLYRGGETYNEQFF; cdr3_nt: TGTGCCAGCAGCCTATATCGGGGGGGCGAAACCTACAATGAGCAGTTCTTC
d_call: TRBD1; v_call: TRBV19; clone_size: -; j_call: TRBJ1-2; cdr3_aa: CASRDGQGGGYTF; cdr3_nt: TGTGCCAGTAGGGACGGACAGGGGGGTGGCTACACCTTC
d_call: -; v_call: TRBV28; clone_size: once; j_call: TRBJ1-2; cdr3_aa: CASSLGVGGVVGYTF; cdr3_nt: TGTGCCAGCAGTTTAGGGGTAGGGGGGGTTGTCGGCTACACCTTC
d_call: -; v_call: TRBV18; clone_size: -; j_call: TRBJ2-3; cdr3_aa: CASSQRAVSGISTDTQYF; cdr3_nt: TGTGCCAGCTCACAACGGGCGGTATCGGGGATTAGCACAGATACGCAGTATTTT
d_call: TRBD2; v_call: TRBV19; clone_size: -; j_call: TRBJ2-5; cdr3_aa: CASSISGLAGETQYF; cdr3_nt: TGTGCCAGTAGTATATCGGGACTAGCGGGAGAGACCCAGTACTTC
d_call: -; v_call: TRBV12-5; clone_size: -; j_call: TRBJ2-1; cdr3_aa: CASGLGQSTYNEQFF; cdr3_nt: TGTGCTAGTGGCTTGGGGCAGAGCACTTACAATGAGCAGTTCTTC
d_call: -; v_call: TRBV2; clone_size: -; j_call: TRBJ2-7; cdr3_aa: CASSSGRSYEQYF; cdr3_nt: TGTGCCAGCAGTTCCGGCAGAAGCTACGAGCAGTACTTC
d_call: TRBD1; v_call: TRBV7-9; clone_size: -; j_call: TRBJ2-1; cdr3_aa: CASSHRGRYNEQFF; cdr3_nt: TGTGCCAGCAGCCACAGGGGGCGTTACAATGAGCAGTTCTTC
d_call: -; v_call: TRBV5-4; clone_size: -; j_call: TRBJ1-1; cdr3_aa: CASSQSIGSMNTEAFF; cdr3_nt: TGTGCCAGCAGCCAGTCGATCGGGTCAATGAACACTGAAGCTTTCTTT
d_call: -; v_call: TRBV9; clone_size: -; j_call: TRBJ2-5; cdr3_aa: CASSVIPQETQYF; cdr3_nt: TGTGCCAGCAGCGTAATCCCCCAAGAGACCCAGTACTTC
d_call: -; v_call: TRBV29-1; clone_size: -; j_call: TRBJ2-7; cdr3_aa: CSVPGLGPTYEQYF; cdr3_nt: TGCAGCGTTCCTGGATTAGGACCGACCTACGAGCAGTACTTC
d_call: TRBD1; v_call: TRBV9; clone_size: once; j_call: TRBJ2-7; cdr3_aa: CASSPQGAYEQYF; cdr3_nt: TGTGCCAGCAGCCCCCAGGGGGCGTACGAGCAGTACTTC
d_call: -; v_call: TRBV19; clone_size: -; j_call: TRBJ1-5; cdr3_aa: CASSIKDAQEQPQHF; cdr3_nt: TGTGCCAGTAGTATTAAGGATGCGCAAGAACAGCCCCAGCATTTT
d_call: TRBD1; v_call: TRBV7-8; clone_size: -; j_call: TRBJ1-2; cdr3_aa: CASSLDRGQGGYTF; cdr3_nt: TGTGCCAGCAGCTTAGACAGGGGGCAAGGTGGCTACACCTTC
d_call: TRBD2; v_call: TRBV6-5; clone_size: -; j_call: TRBJ2-3; cdr3_aa: CASSYGAGSTDTQYF; cdr3_nt: TGTGCCAGCAGTTACGGAGCGGGGTCCACAGATACGCAGTATTTT
d_call: -; v_call: TRBV19; clone_size: -; j_call: TRBJ1-2; cdr3_aa: CASSGRNYGYTF; cdr3_nt: TGTGCCAGTTCGGGGAGAAACTATGGCTACACCTTC
d_call: -; v_call: TRBV7-2; clone_size: -; j_call: TRBJ2-1; cdr3_aa: CASSSTAGHNEQFF; cdr3_nt: TGTGCCAGCAGCTCGACGGCGGGCCACAATGAGCAGTTCTTC
d_call: -; v_call: TRBV4-3; clone_size: few; j_call: TRBJ1-2; cdr3_aa: CASSQDRNGYGYTF; cdr3_nt: TGCGCCAGCAGCCAAGATCGTAACGGATATGGCTACACCTTC
d_call: TRBD1; v_call: TRBV5-6; clone_size: -; j_call: TRBJ1-4; cdr3_aa: CASSLSDRVDEKLFF; cdr3_nt: TGTGCCAGCAGCCTCTCGGACAGGGTGGATGAAAAACTGTTTTTT
d_call: TRBD1; v_call: TRBV4-3; clone_size: -; j_call: TRBJ2-7; cdr3_aa: CASSQDLPATGGEQYF; cdr3_nt: TGCGCCAGCAGCCAAGATCTCCCCGCGACAGGGGGGGAGCAGTACTTC
d_call: TRBD1; v_call: TRBV30; clone_size: -; j_call: TRBJ1-1; cdr3_aa: CAWSRRYRGLLLNTEAFF; cdr3_nt: TGTGCCTGGAGTAGGAGATACAGGGGTCTACTCCTGAACACTGAAGCTTTCTTT
d_call: -; v_call: TRBV7-8; clone_size: -; j_call: TRBJ1-1; cdr3_aa: CASSLVDRSNTEAFF; cdr3_nt: TGTGCCAGCAGCTTAGTAGACAGATCGAACACTGAAGCTTTCTTT
d_call: TRBD2; v_call: TRBV27; clone_size: -; j_call: TRBJ2-1; cdr3_aa: CASRAGGAGNEQFF; cdr3_nt: TGTGCCAGCAGAGCGGGGGGGGCCGGCAATGAGCAGTTCTTC
d_call: -; v_call: TRBV6-4; clone_size: -; j_call: TRBJ2-6; cdr3_aa: CASSPGGPSGANVLTF; cdr3_nt: TGTGCCAGCAGTCCGGGGGGCCCCTCTGGGGCCAACGTCCTGACTTTC
d_call: -; v_call: TRBV27; clone_size: -; j_call: TRBJ1-2; cdr3_aa: CASSLRGGSNYGYTF; cdr3_nt: TGTGCCAGCAGTTTAAGGGGGGGATCTAACTATGGCTACACCTTC
d_call: -; v_call: TRBV10-2; clone_size: -; j_call: TRBJ1-5; cdr3_aa: CASSESRGSEPQHF; cdr3_nt: TGCGCCAGCAGTGAGTCGAGAGGGAGCGAGCCCCAGCATTTT